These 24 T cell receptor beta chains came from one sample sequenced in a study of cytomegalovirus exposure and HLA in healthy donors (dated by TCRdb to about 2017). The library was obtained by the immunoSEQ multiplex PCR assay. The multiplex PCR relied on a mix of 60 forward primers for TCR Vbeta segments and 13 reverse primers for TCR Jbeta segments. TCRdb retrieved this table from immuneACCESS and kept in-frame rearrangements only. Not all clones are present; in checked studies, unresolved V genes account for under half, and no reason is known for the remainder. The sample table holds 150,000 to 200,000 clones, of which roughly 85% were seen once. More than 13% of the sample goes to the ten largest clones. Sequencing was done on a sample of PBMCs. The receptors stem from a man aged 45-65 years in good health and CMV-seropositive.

DNA of the CDR3: TGTGCCAGCAGTTACTCGGACAGGGCGGCAGGAAACACCATATATTTT. Protein sequence: CASSYSDRAAGNTIYF. This chain uses TRBV6-5 with TRBJ1-3; 8 bases are shared with TRBD1. Germline assignment: CDR1 MNHEY and CDR2 SVGAGI. J was trimmed by 4 bases and V by 0 bases; bases with no gene match: 5. The CDR3 has 16 amino acids.

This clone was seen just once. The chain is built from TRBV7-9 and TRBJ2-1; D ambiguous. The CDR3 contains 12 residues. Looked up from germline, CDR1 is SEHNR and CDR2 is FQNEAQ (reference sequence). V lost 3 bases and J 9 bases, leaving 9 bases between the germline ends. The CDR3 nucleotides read TGTGCCAGCAGCTTCTTGATGCGTGAGCAGTTCTTC. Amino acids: CASSFLMREQFF.

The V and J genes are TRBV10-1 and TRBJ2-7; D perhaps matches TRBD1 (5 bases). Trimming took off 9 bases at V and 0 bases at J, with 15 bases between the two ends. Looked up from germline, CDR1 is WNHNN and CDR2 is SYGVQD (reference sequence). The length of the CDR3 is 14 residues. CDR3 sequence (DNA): TGCGCCAGTAGGACGCAGGGTGACTCCTACGAGCAGTACTTC. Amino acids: CASRTQGDSYEQYF.

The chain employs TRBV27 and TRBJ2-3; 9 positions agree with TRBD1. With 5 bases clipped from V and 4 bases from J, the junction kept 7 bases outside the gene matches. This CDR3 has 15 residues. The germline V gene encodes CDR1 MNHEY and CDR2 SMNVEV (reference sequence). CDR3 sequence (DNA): TGTGCCAGCAGTAACGGACAGGGGAATGCAGATACGCAGTATTTT. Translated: CASSNGQGNADTQYF.

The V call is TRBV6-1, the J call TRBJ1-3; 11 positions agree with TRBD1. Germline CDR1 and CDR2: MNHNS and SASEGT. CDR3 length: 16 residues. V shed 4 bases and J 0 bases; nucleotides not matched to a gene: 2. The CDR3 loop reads CASSVGQGASGNTIYF. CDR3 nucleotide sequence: TGTGCCAGCAGTGTCGGACAGGGGGCCTCTGGAAACACCATATATTTT.

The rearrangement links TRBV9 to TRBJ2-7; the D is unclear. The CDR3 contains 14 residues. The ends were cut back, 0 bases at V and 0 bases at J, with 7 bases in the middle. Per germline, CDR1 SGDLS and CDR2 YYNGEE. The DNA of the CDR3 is TGTGCCAGCAGCGTAGAACAGAGCTCCTACGAGCAGTACTTC. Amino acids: CASSVEQSSYEQYF.

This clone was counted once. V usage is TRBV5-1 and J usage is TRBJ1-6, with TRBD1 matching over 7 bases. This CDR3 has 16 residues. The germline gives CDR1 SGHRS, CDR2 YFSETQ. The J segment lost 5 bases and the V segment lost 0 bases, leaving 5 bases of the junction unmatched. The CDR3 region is CASSLEGARNNSPLHF. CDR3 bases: TGCGCCAGCAGCTTGGAGGGGGCTCGAAATAATTCACCCCTCCACTTT.

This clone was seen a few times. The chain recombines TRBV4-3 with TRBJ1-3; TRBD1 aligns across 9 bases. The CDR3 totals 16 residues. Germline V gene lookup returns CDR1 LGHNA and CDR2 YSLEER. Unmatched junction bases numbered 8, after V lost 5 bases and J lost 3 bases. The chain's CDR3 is CASSSLQGASGNTIYF. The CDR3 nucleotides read TGCGCCAGCAGCTCGCTACAGGGGGCGAGTGGAAACACCATATATTTT.

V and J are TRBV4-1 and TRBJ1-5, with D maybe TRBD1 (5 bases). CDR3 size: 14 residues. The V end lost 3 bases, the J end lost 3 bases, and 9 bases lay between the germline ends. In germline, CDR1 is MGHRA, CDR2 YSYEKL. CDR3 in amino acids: CASSHDSYNQPQHF. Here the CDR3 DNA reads TGCGCCAGCAGCCACGACAGCTACAATCAGCCCCAGCATTTT.

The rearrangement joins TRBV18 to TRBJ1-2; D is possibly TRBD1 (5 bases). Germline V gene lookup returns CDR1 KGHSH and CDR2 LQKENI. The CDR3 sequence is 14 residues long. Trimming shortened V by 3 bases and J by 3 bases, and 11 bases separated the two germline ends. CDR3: CASSPRQGDYGYTF. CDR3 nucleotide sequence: TGTGCCAGCTCACCGAGGCAGGGCGACTATGGCTACACCTTC.

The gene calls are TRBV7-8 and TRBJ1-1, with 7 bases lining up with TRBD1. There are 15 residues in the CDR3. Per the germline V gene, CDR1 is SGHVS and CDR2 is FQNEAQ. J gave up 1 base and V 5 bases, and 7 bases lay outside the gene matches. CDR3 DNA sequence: TGTGCCAGCAGCAGAGGGACAGCCCAGAACACTGAAGCTTTCTTT. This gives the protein CASSRGTAQNTEAFF.

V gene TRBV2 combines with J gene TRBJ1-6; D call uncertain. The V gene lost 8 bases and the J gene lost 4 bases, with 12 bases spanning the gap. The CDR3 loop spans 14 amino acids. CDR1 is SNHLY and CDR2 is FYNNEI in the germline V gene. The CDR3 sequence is CASRLAEYNSPLHF. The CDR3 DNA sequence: TGTGCCAGCCGTCTCGCAGAATATAATTCACCCCTCCACTTT.

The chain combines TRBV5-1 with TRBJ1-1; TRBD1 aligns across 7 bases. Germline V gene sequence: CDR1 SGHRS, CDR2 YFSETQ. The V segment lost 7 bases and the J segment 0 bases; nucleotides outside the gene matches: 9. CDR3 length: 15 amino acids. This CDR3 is CASAGTVSLNTEAFF. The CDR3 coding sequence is TGCGCCAGCGCCGGGACAGTCTCCCTGAACACTGAAGCTTTCTTT.

This CDR3 is CASSEAYGTGLNSPLHF. The CDR3 region has the DNA TGTGCCAGCAGTGAAGCCTATGGGACAGGGTTGAATTCACCCCTCCACTTT. The V call is TRBV2, the J call TRBJ1-6, with 9 bases lining up with TRBD1. V was pared by 0 bases and J by 7 bases, with 7 bases of the junction left unmatched. This CDR3 is 17 amino acids long. From germline, CDR1 is SNHLY and CDR2 FYNNEI.

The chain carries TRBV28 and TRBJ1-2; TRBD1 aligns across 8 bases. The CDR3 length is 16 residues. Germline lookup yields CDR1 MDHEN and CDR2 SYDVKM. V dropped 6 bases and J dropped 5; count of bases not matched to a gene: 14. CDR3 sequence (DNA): TGTGCCAGCAGCCCTATCGGGACAGGTTTTAGGTATGGCTACACCTTC. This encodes CASSPIGTGFRYGYTF.

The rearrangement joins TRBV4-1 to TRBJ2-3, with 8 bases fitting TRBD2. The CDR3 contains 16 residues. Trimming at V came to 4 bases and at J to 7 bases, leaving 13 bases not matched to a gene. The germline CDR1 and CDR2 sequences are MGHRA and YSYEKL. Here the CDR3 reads CASSPPRRGASNTQYF. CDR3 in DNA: TGCGCCAGCAGCCCCCCCCGGCGGGGGGCCTCGAATACGCAGTATTTT.

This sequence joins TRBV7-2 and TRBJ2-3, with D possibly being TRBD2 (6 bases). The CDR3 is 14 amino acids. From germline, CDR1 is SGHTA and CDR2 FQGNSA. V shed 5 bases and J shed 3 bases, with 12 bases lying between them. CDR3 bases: TGTGCCAGCAGCGTAACCGGGGGTACAGATACGCAGTATTTT. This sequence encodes CASSVTGGTDTQYF.

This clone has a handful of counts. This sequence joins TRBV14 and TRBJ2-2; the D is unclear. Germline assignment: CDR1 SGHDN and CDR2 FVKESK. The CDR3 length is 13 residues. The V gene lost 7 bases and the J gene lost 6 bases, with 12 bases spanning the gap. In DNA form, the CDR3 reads TGTGCCAGCAACAGAGTACGAGCCGGGGAGCTGTTTTTT. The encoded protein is CASNRVRAGELFF.

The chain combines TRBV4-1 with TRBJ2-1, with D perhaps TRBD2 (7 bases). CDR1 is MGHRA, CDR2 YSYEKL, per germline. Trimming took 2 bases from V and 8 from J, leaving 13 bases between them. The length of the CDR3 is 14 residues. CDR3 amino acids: CASSQIGGRDEQFF. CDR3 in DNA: TGCGCCAGCAGCCAAATAGGGGGGAGGGATGAGCAGTTCTTC.

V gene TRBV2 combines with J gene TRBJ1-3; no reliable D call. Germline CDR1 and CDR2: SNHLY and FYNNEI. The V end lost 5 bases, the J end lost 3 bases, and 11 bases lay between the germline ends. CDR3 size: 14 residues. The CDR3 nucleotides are TGTGCCAGCAGTTTAAGTCGGGGTGGAAACACCATATATTTT. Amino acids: CASSLSRGGNTIYF.

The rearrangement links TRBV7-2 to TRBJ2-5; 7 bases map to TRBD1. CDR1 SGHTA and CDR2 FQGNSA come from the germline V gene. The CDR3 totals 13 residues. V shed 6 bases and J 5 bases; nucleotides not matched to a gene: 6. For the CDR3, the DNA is TGTGCCAGCAGGCAAGGACAGGCTGAGACCCAGTACTTC. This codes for CASRQGQAETQYF.

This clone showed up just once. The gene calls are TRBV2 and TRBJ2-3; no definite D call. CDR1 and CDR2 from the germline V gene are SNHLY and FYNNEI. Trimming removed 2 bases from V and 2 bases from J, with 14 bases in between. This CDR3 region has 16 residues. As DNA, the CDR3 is TGTGCCAGCAGTGAACCCAGCGCCGTCTACACAGATACGCAGTATTTT. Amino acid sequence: CASSEPSAVYTDTQYF.

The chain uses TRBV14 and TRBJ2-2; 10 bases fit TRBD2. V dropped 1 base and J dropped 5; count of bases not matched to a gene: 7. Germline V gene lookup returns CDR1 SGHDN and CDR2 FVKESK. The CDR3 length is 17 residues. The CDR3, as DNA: TGTGCCAGCAGCCAAGTTGCAGCGGGGGGGAAAACCGGGGAGCTGTTTTTT. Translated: CASSQVAAGGKTGELFF.

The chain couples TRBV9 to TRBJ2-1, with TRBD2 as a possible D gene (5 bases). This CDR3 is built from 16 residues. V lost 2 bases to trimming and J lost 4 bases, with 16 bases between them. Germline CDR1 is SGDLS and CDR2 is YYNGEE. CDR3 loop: CASSVGIRGGYNEQFF. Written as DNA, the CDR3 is TGTGCCAGCAGCGTGGGAATACGGGGTGGGTACAATGAGCAGTTCTTC.